The source of this TCR beta chain is a study of cytomegalovirus exposure and HLA in healthy donors. Overall study: Earlier sequencing of around 190 million T cells yielded approximately 120 million unique TCR beta sequences. Whole-study findings and limits: A later analysis revealed that TCR association rates differed between HLA loci, peaking at DRB1 and bottoming out at HLA-C. Some highly shared sequence variants likely arose as a pipeline artifact.

Details on this clone: What it recognizes is unknown.

Trimming took 7 bases from V and 4 from J; bases not matched to a gene: 7. Germline CDR1 reads MDHEN; CDR2 reads SYDVKM. The CDR3 is 14 residues long. Donors had nominal health at sampling but likely had unrecorded immune exposures. The PCR used 60 Vbeta and 13 Jbeta primers. Measured with immunoSEQ multiplex PCR; TCRdb has only the in-frame clones, and not every one. The sample includes about 160,000 clones, 60% to 85% of them seen just once. The gene calls are TRBV28 and TRBJ2-7; 10 bases are a match to TRBD2. The clonotype was recovered from a man between 50 and 59 years old in good health and CMV-seropositive. Specimen: PBMCs. As DNA, the CDR3 is TGTGCCAGCAATATTAGCGGGGGGAAGTACGAGCAGTACTTC. Protein: CASNISGGKYEQYF.